The TCR beta chain under discussion was sequenced for a study of human T cells and chemical hapten exposure. Note on this clonotype: Its specificity is unknown.

TCRdb re-analysed the RACE reads in MiXCR, keeping a single row per CDR3 protein. The sample lists roughly 45,000 distinct CDR3 sequences; around 9.3% were seen once. Whole-study findings and limits: Donors, who had alopecia, may show an immune response that differs from healthy people's.

Noted time point: patch test 1, 2 weeks after DPC sensitization. Treatment here: therapeutic diphenylcyclopropenone sensitization with weekly scalp DPC. Total RNA was isolated from whole blood that had not been fractionated. The CDR3 is 14 amino acids. Germline lookup yields CDR1 MDHEN and CDR2 SYDVKM. V was clipped by 6 bases and J by 5 bases, with 14 bases between them. This chain links TRBV28 with TRBJ2-1, with a possible D match to TRBD1 (6 bases). The material was whole blood, obtained in connection with sensitization to the hapten diphenylcyclopropenone (DPC). This TCR was sampled from a woman between 45 and 65 years old with alopecia areata. Some clones in this sample may be carry-over from other donors' samples. The CDR3 DNA sequence: TGTGCCAGCAGGCGGGTAAGGGGGAACAATGAGCAGTTCTTC. It encodes CASRRVRGNNEQFF. Full variable domain (outside the CDR3, taken from reference TRBV28 and TRBJ2-1): DVKVTQSSRYLVKRTGEKVFLECVQDMDHENMFWYRQDPGLGLRLIYFSYDVKMKEKGDIPEGYSVSREKKERFSLILESASTNQTSMYLCASRRVRGNNEQFFGPGTRLTVL.